Following are 27 T cell receptor beta chains from one sample sequenced in a study of T cell repertoires in cytomegalovirus infection. TCRdb itself ran the reads through MiXCR, one entry per CDR3 protein. Seen here are approximately 500,000 distinct CDR3 sequences, 10% to 12% observed once, and the top ten hold approximately 10%. Specimen: PBMCs. The receptor source for this set is a human donor in good health (CMV status not recorded). Some clones in this sample may be carry-over from other donors' samples.

The chain combines TRBV20-1 with TRBJ2-5; 8 bases fit TRBD2. Germline CDR1 DFQATT, CDR2 SNEGSKA (reference sequence). This CDR3 has 20 residues. The junction had 20 bases not matched to a gene; V was cut back by 0 bases and J by 2 bases. The CDR3 protein is CSARDPPLISGMEGQETQYF. CDR3 in DNA: TGCAGTGCTAGAGATCCCCCCCTTATTAGCGGGATGGAGGGACAAGAGACCCAGTACTTC.

The table lists this clonotype with many counts. The genes are TRBV5-1 and TRBJ2-7, with 7 bases fitting TRBD1. Germline V gene lookup returns CDR1 SGHRS and CDR2 YFSETQ. V lost 4 bases, J lost 3 bases, and 4 bases stayed unmatched. The CDR3 runs to 13 residues. The CDR3, as DNA: TGCGCCAGCAGCCCGACAGGGTACTACGAGCAGTACTTC. As protein: CASSPTGYYEQYF.

The table lists this clonotype with many counts. This sequence joins TRBV4-1 and TRBJ2-1; D is tentatively TRBD1 or TRBD2 (5 bases each). The CDR3 length is 16 residues. Germline V gives CDR1 MGHRA, CDR2 YSYEKL. V was cut by 4 bases and J by 3 bases, with 16 bases left in between. CDR3 sequence: CASSRYGTLRYNEQFF. CDR3 nucleotides: TGCGCCAGCAGCCGATACGGGACCCTTCGCTACAATGAGCAGTTCTTC.

The CDR3 nucleotides read TGTGCCAGCAAGTTGGCAGGGGGAGATGAGGACACTGAAGCTTTCTTT. Translating it yields CASKLAGGDEDTEAFF. This sequence joins TRBV27 and TRBJ1-1, with 7 bases lining up with TRBD1. CDR3 size: 16 residues. Trimming cost V 7 bases and J 3 bases; bases outside gene matches: 14. Germline V CDR1 and CDR2: MNHEY, SMNVEV (reference sequence).

J is TRBJ2-7 and V is TRBV20-1; tentatively, D is TRBD2 (5 bases). Germline CDR1 DFQATT, CDR2 SNEGSKA (reference sequence). The CDR3 is 14 amino acids. Trimming took off 6 bases at V and 5 bases at J, with 20 bases between the two ends. Written as DNA, the CDR3 is TGCAGTGCGGCCGGGCCAGCGGTTCGGGACGAGCAGTACTTC. It codes for CSAAGPAVRDEQYF.

This clonotype was detected many times. As DNA, the CDR3 is TGTGCCAGCAGCTCCTATTCGGCGCCAAGCTCCTACGAGCAGTACTTC. Translation gives CASSSYSAPSSYEQYF. This chain connects TRBV7-9 to TRBJ2-7; no firm D call. Germline V CDR1 and CDR2: SEHNR, FQNEAQ (reference sequence). CDR3 length equals 16 residues. V was pared by 4 bases and J by 0 bases, with 16 bases between.

This chain joins TRBV12-3 or TRBV12-4 and TRBJ2-1; 7 bases align to TRBD1. The junction had 14 bases not matched to a gene; V was cut back by 3 bases and J by 6 bases. This CDR3 comprises 17 residues. The CDR3 here is CASSFRDREFWSNEQFF. The CDR3 region has the DNA TGTGCCAGCAGTTTCCGGGACAGAGAGTTTTGGTCCAATGAGCAGTTCTTC.

This clonotype was counted a few times. The chain uses TRBV28 and TRBJ1-4; D is possibly TRBD1 (6 bases). The ends were cut back, 7 bases at V and 8 bases at J, with 20 bases in the middle. Germline CDR1 and CDR2: MDHEN and SYDVKM. CDR3 length: 15 residues. In DNA form, the CDR3 reads TGTGCCAGCATTTCGGGGGGCGACAGCACCGAAAAACTGTTTTTT. It specifies CASISGGDSTEKLFF.

This clonotype was counted a few times. The chain is built from TRBV30 and TRBJ2-1; D unclear. The ends were cut back, 7 bases at V and 0 bases at J, with 16 bases in the middle. The CDR3 runs to 15 residues. CDR1 GTSNPN and CDR2 SVGIG come from the germline V gene (reference sequence). The CDR3 is CASNPDGSSYNEQFF. CDR3 coding DNA: TGTGCCTCCAACCCCGACGGAAGCTCCTACAATGAGCAGTTCTTC.

This clonotype was counted many times. V and J are TRBV7-3 and TRBJ2-5, with D possibly matching TRBD2 (6 bases). There are 15 residues in the CDR3. The V and J ends lost 1 base and 2 bases respectively, with 11 bases between them. In germline, CDR1 is SGHTA, CDR2 FQGTGA. CDR3 sequence: CASSLNRGVQETQYF. CDR3 bases: TGTGCCAGCAGCTTAAACCGCGGGGTACAAGAGACCCAGTACTTC.

The chain couples TRBV7-9 to TRBJ2-5; either TRBD1 or TRBD2 may fit D (5 bases each). Germline assignment: CDR1 SEHNR and CDR2 FQNEAQ (reference sequence). Trimming left V 5 bases short and J 4 bases short, with 17 bases between. The length of the CDR3 is 15 residues. CDR3 region: CASSPPRGRGETQYF. The CDR3 coding sequence is TGTGCCAGCAGCCCACCCCGGGGCCGAGGAGAGACCCAGTACTTC.

This clonotype has ten or more counts. The chain combines TRBV7-8 with TRBJ1-2, with D unclear. CDR1 is SGHVS, CDR2 FQNEAQ, per germline. Trimming took off 1 base at V and 8 bases at J, with 11 bases between the two ends. This CDR3 has 13 amino acids. CDR3 sequence reads: CASSLELRRGYTF. CDR3 in DNA: TGTGCCAGCAGCTTAGAATTGAGACGGGGCTACACCTTC.

At least ten counts were recorded for this clonotype. V usage is TRBV7-9 and J usage is TRBJ2-7; D is perhaps TRBD1 or TRBD2 (5 bases each). This CDR3 region has 15 residues. The V end lost 7 bases, the J end lost 3 bases, and 19 bases lay between the germline ends. Germline assignment: CDR1 SEHNR and CDR2 FQNEAQ (reference sequence). CDR3 residues: CASIEGPLNYYEQYF. CDR3 nucleotides: TGTGCCAGCATCGAGGGGCCTCTGAATTACTACGAGCAGTACTTC.

There are a few counts of this clonotype. The rearrangement joins TRBV6-4 to TRBJ2-6; the D gene could be TRBD1 or TRBD2 (6 bases each). The germline CDR1 and CDR2 sequences are MRHNA and SNTAGT. Trimming left V 5 bases short and J 2 bases short, with 16 bases between. The CDR3 totals 17 residues. CDR3 DNA: TGTGCCAGCAGTCCCGGAGGGGGTAGGGCTGGGGCCAACGTCCTGACTTTC. It is translated as CASSPGGGRAGANVLTF.

The sample holds a few counts of this clonotype. The genes are TRBV14 and TRBJ2-2; D is ambiguous. Trimming removed 1 base from V and 3 bases from J, with 6 bases in between. The CDR3 loop spans 14 amino acids. The germline CDR1 and CDR2 sequences are SGHDN and FVKESK. CDR3 sequence: CASSQVSDTGELFF. CDR3 DNA: TGTGCCAGCAGCCAAGTTTCCGACACCGGGGAGCTGTTTTTT. Combining the CDR3 with reference TRBV14 and TRBJ2-2 gives the whole variable domain EAGVTQFPSHSVIEKGQTVTLRCDPISGHDNLYWYRRVMGKEIKFLLHFVKESKQDESGMPNNRFLAERTGGTYSTLKVQPAELEDSGVYFCASSQVSDTGELFFGEGSRLTVL.

This clonotype turned up a few times. The rearrangement links TRBV10-3 to TRBJ2-1, with TRBD2 matching 13 bases. Trimming cost V 10 bases and J 5 bases; bases outside gene matches: 2. CDR1 and CDR2 (germline): ENHRY, SYGVKD. The CDR3 loop spans 13 amino acids. This CDR3 reads CATGTSGNNEQFF. CDR3 nucleotide sequence: TGTGCCACAGGGACTAGCGGGAACAATGAGCAGTTCTTC.

The table lists this clonotype with a few counts. The chain carries TRBV19 and TRBJ1-5; D is possibly TRBD1 (5 bases). Germline assignment: CDR1 LNHDA and CDR2 SQIVND (reference sequence). This CDR3 is built from 16 residues. V lost 4 bases and J 0 bases, leaving 13 bases between the germline ends. The DNA of the CDR3 is TGTGCCAGTAGTACCTATACAGGAGTTAGCAATCAGCCCCAGCATTTT. This sequence encodes CASSTYTGVSNQPQHF. Variable domain in full (rest from reference TRBV19 and TRBJ1-5): DGGITQSPKYLFRKEGQNVTLSCEQNLNHDAMYWYRQDPGQGLRLIYYSQIVNDFQKGDIAEGYSVSREKKESFPLTVTSAQKNPTAFYLCASSTYTGVSNQPQHFGDGTRLSIL.

This clonotype appeared many times. The V and J genes are TRBV15 and TRBJ1-2; D is ambiguous. Germline V gene sequence: CDR1 LNHNV, CDR2 YYDKDF (reference sequence). Trimming pared 0 bases from V and 7 bases from J, leaving 15 bases between. The CDR3 is made up of 15 amino acids. The CDR3 here is CATSRDVEATSGYTF. CDR3 DNA: TGTGCCACCAGCAGAGACGTCGAGGCCACGAGTGGCTACACCTTC. The variable domain in full, completed from reference TRBV15 and TRBJ1-2, reads DAMVIQNPRYQVTQFGKPVTLSCSQTLNHNVMYWYQQKSSQAPKLLFHYYDKDFNNEADTPDNFQSRRPNTSFCFLDIRSPGLGDTAMYLCATSRDVEATSGYTFGSGTRLTVV.

This clonotype was picked up many times. The V call is TRBV12-3 or TRBV12-4, the J call TRBJ2-2; maybe TRBD2 (6 bases). Deletions cut 6 bases from V and 4 bases from J, with 12 bases between. The CDR3 totals 14 residues. This CDR3 reads CASRTSGLTGELFF. Here the CDR3 DNA reads TGTGCCAGCAGGACCAGCGGGCTCACCGGGGAGCTGTTTTTT.

This clonotype was detected a few times. The rearrangement links TRBV29-1 to TRBJ1-2; D is uncertain. V dropped 0 bases and J dropped 8 bases, with 13 bases sitting between them. The CDR3 has 13 amino acids. Germline CDR1 reads SQVTM; CDR2 reads ANQGSEA. The CDR3 loop is CSVEDQPAMGYTF. The CDR3 DNA follows: TGCAGCGTTGAAGATCAGCCGGCGATGGGCTACACCTTC.

This clonotype was observed at least ten times. The V call is TRBV28, the J call TRBJ2-7; a weak D match, TRBD2 (6 bases). Germline V gene data show CDR1 as MDHEN and CDR2 as SYDVKM. The length of the CDR3 is 15 residues. Trimming cost V 6 bases and J 3 bases, with 18 bases left between them. The CDR3 is CASSSPGRPDYEQYF. CDR3 in DNA: TGTGCCAGCAGCTCCCCAGGGAGGCCGGACTACGAGCAGTACTTC. Looking up the rest from reference TRBV28 and TRBJ2-7 gives the full variable domain: DVKVTQSSRYLVKRTGEKVFLECVQDMDHENMFWYRQDPGLGLRLIYFSYDVKMKEKGDIPEGYSVSREKKERFSLILESASTNQTSMYLCASSSPGRPDYEQYFGPGTRLTVT.

This clonotype was recorded many times. This sequence joins TRBV10-2 and TRBJ2-2; a weak D match, TRBD1 (5 bases). From germline, CDR1 is WSHSY and CDR2 SAAADI. The V end was cut by 8 bases, the J end by 0 bases, with 10 bases between. The CDR3 runs 14 residues. The CDR3 protein is CASCRDPNTGELFF. DNA for the CDR3: TGCGCCAGCTGCAGGGATCCGAACACCGGGGAGCTGTTTTTT.

This clonotype was observed many times. The gene calls are TRBV12-3 or TRBV12-4 and TRBJ2-3; D gene unclear. The V end lost 5 bases, the J end lost 0 bases, and 3 bases lay between the germline ends. The CDR3 length is 12 residues. Here the CDR3 reads CASSASTDTQYF. CDR3 bases: TGTGCCAGCAGTGCTAGCACAGATACGCAGTATTTT.

This clonotype occurred many times. The gene calls are TRBV7-2 and TRBJ2-7, with 7 bases matching TRBD2. With 4 bases clipped from V and 1 base from J, the junction kept 7 bases outside the gene matches. The CDR3 extends over 15 amino acids. CDR1 is SGHTA and CDR2 is FQGNSA in the germline V gene. The DNA of the CDR3 is TGTGCCAGCAGCTGGCGGGGCGGGGGATCCTACGAGCAGTACTTC. Protein: CASSWRGGGSYEQYF.

V and J are TRBV11-2 and TRBJ2-1; the match to TRBD2 covers 9 bases. Germline CDR1 SGHAT, CDR2 FQNNGV. CDR3 size: 16 residues. V shed 9 bases and J 8 bases; nucleotides not matched to a gene: 17. The CDR3 coding sequence is TGTGCCAGTCTTATCGCCCGGGGCGGGAGGGGGGATGAGCAGTTCTTC. It translates to CASLIARGGRGDEQFF.

The CDR3 here is CSARRGSTDTQYF. The CDR3 DNA reads TGCAGTGCTAGAAGGGGTAGCACAGATACGCAGTATTTT. The chain has TRBV20-1 and TRBJ2-3; weak D call: TRBD1 (5 bases). The CDR3 is 13 residues long. Germline-derived CDR1 and CDR2 are DFQATT and SNEGSKA (reference sequence). Deletions cut 2 bases from V and 0 bases from J, with 6 bases between.

The chain employs TRBV19 and TRBJ2-7; maybe TRBD2 (5 bases). The CDR3 covers 14 residues. V was clipped by 7 bases and J by 0 bases, with 13 bases between them. CDR1 LNHDA and CDR2 SQIVND come from the germline V gene (reference sequence). The DNA for the CDR3 is TGTGCCAGTAAGAAAGCGGACCTCTCCTACGAGCAGTACTTC. Its translation: CASKKADLSYEQYF.